This T cell receptor beta chain was sequenced in a study of a mutant IDH1 vaccine in newly diagnosed glioma. On the study more broadly: The therapy given earlier, which was standard therapy, consisted of radiotherapy, temozolomide, or both, and most of the patients received both. V12 came at week 35, V13 at week 47.

TCRdb keeps only in-frame clones here, not all; method: immunoSEQ multiplex PCR. Seen here are approximately 84,000 clones, about 81% observed once, and the top ten hold more than 5%. The V gene's germline CDR1 is DFQATT and CDR2 SNEGSKA (reference sequence). CDR3 size: 10 residues. V dropped 6 bases and J dropped 16; count of bases not matched to a gene: 6. Regarding this clone: What it binds is unknown.

Documented time point: week 47, end of study. Each dose delivered 300 ug of mutant IDH1 20-mer peptide subcutaneously with imiquimod. The V gene is TRBV20-1, the J gene TRBJ2-1; TRBD2 matches at 10 bases. Sequencing was performed on PBMCs, taken from a glioma patient whose treatment included an IDH1 peptide vaccine. This sequence was found in a man aged 40-50 years with glioma. The CDR3: CSAVTSGAFF. CDR3 nucleotide sequence: TGCAGTGCGGTTACTAGCGGGGCATTCTTC.